This record covers a single TCR beta chain. J lost 4 bases, V lost 5 bases, and 6 bases had no gene match. Per the germline V gene, CDR1 is MNHEY and CDR2 is SVGEGT. This CDR3 is 15 amino acids long. As to treatment: 15 to 20 received Ad26.COV2.S at low or high dose, single or two shots; about 5 received placebo; per-sample allocation not given. Following the first vaccine or placebo injection, samples were taken on day 63. This record belongs to a study of Ad26.COV2.S vaccination and SARS-CoV-2 variants. Study information: Within the COV1001 Ad26.COV2.S trial arm, the donor was enrolled. Doses of Ad26.COV2.S were injected into muscle once or twice, 56 days apart.

Measured with immunoSEQ multiplex PCR; TCRdb has only the in-frame clones, and not every one. Here the sample spans about 410,000 clones, around 92% being singletons. The sample consisted of peripheral blood, taken in a trial of Ad26.COV2.S vaccine versus placebo. The chain joins TRBV6-2 or TRBV6-3 to TRBJ2-3; 10 nucleotides agree with TRBD2. This clonotype was obtained from a person aged 18 to 59 who received the Ad26.COV2.S COVID-19 vaccine or a placebo. This CDR3 reads CASSERGGGSDTQYF. In nucleotides, the CDR3 is TGTGCCAGCAGTGAGCGGGGGGGAGGTTCAGATACGCAGTATTTT.